Below, 25 T cell receptor beta chains from the same sample are listed, as sequenced in a study of blood T cell repertoires in COVID-19. Data came from immunoSEQ multiplex PCR; TCRdb stores just in-frame clones and leaves some out. The sample records fewer than 200,000 clones, 90% to 95% being singletons. Sequencing input: peripheral blood. All receptors come from a woman in her 50s with acute or convalescent COVID-19.

The table lists this clone with a few counts. The rearrangement links TRBV7-3 to TRBJ2-1; 9 bases are a match to TRBD2. J lost 5 bases, V lost 5 bases, and 7 bases had no gene match. This CDR3 contains 15 residues. Looked up from germline, CDR1 is SGHTA and CDR2 is FQGTGA. The CDR3 reads CASSKGAGGHNEQFF. The DNA of the CDR3 is TGTGCCAGCAGCAAAGGAGCGGGGGGTCACAATGAGCAGTTCTTC.

The CDR3 DNA reads as TGTGCCAGCAGCGGGGACAGCTACGAGCAGTACTTC. Translated: CASSGDSYEQYF. The V call is TRBV27, the J call TRBJ2-7; 7 positions match TRBD1. The V gene's germline CDR1 is MNHEY and CDR2 SMNVEV (reference sequence). The CDR3 sequence is 12 residues long. Germline trimming cut 6 bases from V and 3 bases from J; bases unmatched to any gene: 2.

The chain recombines TRBV24-1 with TRBJ2-7; D is undetermined. Deletions cut 2 bases from V and 0 bases from J, with 7 bases between. This CDR3 has 14 amino acids. In germline, CDR1 is KGHDR, CDR2 SFDVKD. CDR3: CATSDSQSSYEQYF. DNA of the CDR3: TGTGCCACCAGTGATTCACAGAGCTCCTACGAGCAGTACTTC.

This chain links TRBV13 with TRBJ1-2; perhaps TRBD1 as D (5 bases). The CDR3 is 12 residues long. Deletions cut 5 bases from V and 8 bases from J, with 12 bases between. Germline lookup yields CDR1 PRHDT and CDR2 FYEKMQ (reference sequence). In nucleotides, the CDR3 is TGTGCCAGCAGCAACAGACAGATAGGCTACACCTTC. Protein product: CASSNRQIGYTF.

The chain recombines TRBV25-1 with TRBJ2-7; D gene unclear. Germline CDR1 and CDR2: MGHDK and SYGVNS. V was clipped by 1 base and J by 6 bases, with 16 bases between them. The CDR3 totals 15 residues. This CDR3 reads CASSESGRRSSEQYF. The DNA for the CDR3 is TGTGCCAGCAGTGAATCTGGCAGGCGTTCATCCGAGCAGTACTTC.

This sequence joins TRBV19 and TRBJ2-2; D gene uncertain. The CDR3 length is 15 residues. V was trimmed by 6 bases and J by 0 bases, leaving 11 bases between them. Per the germline V gene, CDR1 is LNHDA and CDR2 is SQIVND (reference sequence). The CDR3 DNA sequence: TGTGCCAGTAGCGTGACAACTCCGAACACCGGGGAGCTGTTTTTT. It translates to CASSVTTPNTGELFF.

This chain links TRBV7-9 with TRBJ1-1; unclear D gene. The CDR3 contains 13 residues. Germline V gives CDR1 SEHNR, CDR2 FQNEAQ (reference sequence). V was clipped by 3 bases and J by 5 bases, with 10 bases between them. The CDR3 sequence: CASSLTAGTEAFF. In DNA form, the CDR3 reads TGTGCCAGCAGCTTGACCGCCGGGACTGAAGCTTTCTTT.

The V gene is TRBV7-9, the J gene TRBJ2-7; TRBD1 aligns across 7 bases. This CDR3 spans 17 amino acids. V was pared by 4 bases and J by 1 base, with 13 bases of the junction left unmatched. Germline lookup yields CDR1 SEHNR and CDR2 FQNEAQ (reference sequence). The CDR3 sequence is CASSSSYRGSRSYEQYF. CDR3 bases: TGTGCCAGCAGCTCCTCATACAGGGGATCTCGTTCCTACGAGCAGTACTTC.

The CDR3 spells CAISESGGTSFFEQFF. CDR3 DNA sequence: TGTGCCATCAGTGAGAGCGGCGGGACTAGTTTTTTTGAGCAGTTCTTC. This chain links TRBV10-3 with TRBJ2-1; 8 positions agree with TRBD2. V shed 2 bases, J shed 9 bases, and the junction held 12 bases outside the gene matches. CDR3 length equals 16 residues. CDR1 and CDR2 (germline): ENHRY, SYGVKD.

The chain links TRBV29-1 to TRBJ2-2; 8 nucleotides line up with TRBD1. CDR1 SQVTM and CDR2 ANQGSEA come from the germline V gene. Trimming removed 7 bases from V and 3 bases from J; junction bases left unmatched: 4. The CDR3 length is 13 residues. The CDR3 reads CSGGTGDTGELFF. CDR3 nucleotides: TGCAGCGGTGGGACAGGCGACACCGGGGAGCTGTTTTTT.

The V and J genes are TRBV15 and TRBJ2-1; 13 bases agree with TRBD2. The CDR3 length is 19 residues. V shed 2 bases, J shed 10 bases, and the junction held 17 bases outside the gene matches. Germline lookup yields CDR1 LNHNV and CDR2 YYDKDF (reference sequence). The CDR3 region has the DNA TGTGCCACCAGCAGATATGGACTAGCGGGAGAAAACCTGGGCGAGGAGCAGTTCTTC. Protein product: CATSRYGLAGENLGEEQFF. Filled out from reference TRBV15 and TRBJ2-1, the complete variable domain reads DAMVIQNPRYQVTQFGKPVTLSCSQTLNHNVMYWYQQKSSQAPKLLFHYYDKDFNNEADTPDNFQSRRPNTSFCFLDIRSPGLGDTAMYLCATSRYGLAGENLGEEQFFGPGTRLTVL.

J is TRBJ2-5 and V is TRBV7-2; TRBD1 matches at 8 bases. CDR1 is SGHTA and CDR2 is FQGNSA in the germline V gene. The V and J ends lost 6 bases and 4 bases, in that order; junction bases with no gene match: 13. The CDR3 spans 16 residues. CDR3 protein: CASRQGGQAGRETQYF. DNA of the CDR3: TGTGCCAGCAGACAGGGGGGCCAAGCGGGCAGAGAGACCCAGTACTTC.

The J gene is TRBJ2-1, the V gene TRBV2; a weak D match, TRBD2 (5 bases). The CDR3 totals 16 residues. V gave up 8 bases and J gave up 4 bases, with 21 bases separating them. CDR1 is SNHLY, CDR2 FYNNEI, per germline. The CDR3 sequence: CASARKRERVYNEQFF. Written as DNA, the CDR3 is TGTGCCAGCGCGAGGAAAAGGGAGAGGGTATACAATGAGCAGTTCTTC.

This rearrangement joins TRBV4-1 to TRBJ2-7; 8 positions match TRBD1. The CDR3 length is 17 residues. The germline V gene encodes CDR1 MGHRA and CDR2 YSYEKL. The trim removed 0 bases at V and 2 bases at J, leaving 9 bases unmatched. CDR3 DNA sequence: TGCGCCAGCAGCCAAGAGGAAGGACAGGGTCCGACCTACGAGCAGTACTTC. Encoded protein: CASSQEEGQGPTYEQYF.

The chain joins TRBV6-2 or TRBV6-3 to TRBJ2-5, with TRBD2 matching 14 bases. Germline V gene sequence: CDR1 MNHEY, CDR2 SVGEGT. With V trimmed by 4 bases and J by 5 bases, 3 bases remained unmatched. The CDR3 is 15 amino acids. This CDR3 is CASSWGLAGVETQYF. CDR3 coding DNA: TGTGCCAGCAGTTGGGGACTAGCGGGAGTTGAGACCCAGTACTTC.

The chain carries TRBV19 and TRBJ2-7; TRBD1 might be the D (5 bases). The CDR3 extends over 15 amino acids. The ends were cut back, 4 bases at V and 3 bases at J, with 16 bases in the middle. Germline values: CDR1 LNHDA, CDR2 SQIVND (reference sequence). This chain's CDR3 is CASSNQGLPLYEQYF. The CDR3 DNA is TGTGCCAGTAGTAACCAGGGTCTTCCCCTCTACGAGCAGTACTTC.

The gene calls are TRBV28 and TRBJ1-6; D possibly corresponds to TRBD1 (5 bases). The V gene's germline CDR1 is MDHEN and CDR2 SYDVKM. CDR3 length: 16 residues. Trimming pared 2 bases from V and 8 bases from J, leaving 16 bases between. CDR3 coding DNA: TGTGCCAGCAGTTTAGATAGGGGAGGCAGTGATTCACCCCTCCACTTT. Protein product: CASSLDRGGSDSPLHF.

The chain employs TRBV25-1 and TRBJ2-7; 7 nucleotides agree with TRBD1. The CDR3 loop spans 14 amino acids. Germline loops: CDR1 MGHDK, CDR2 SYGVNS. Germline trimming cut 6 bases from V and 4 bases from J; bases unmatched to any gene: 9. CDR3 nucleotide sequence: TGTGCCAGCAGGACCGACAGGGCCCCTTACGAGCAGTACTTC. It translates to CASRTDRAPYEQYF.

The V gene is TRBV11-2, the J gene TRBJ2-5, with D possibly matching TRBD2 (5 bases). The germline gives CDR1 SGHAT, CDR2 FQNNGV. The CDR3 loop spans 14 amino acids. Trimming left V 2 bases short and J 5 bases short, with 12 bases between. The CDR3 DNA is TGTGCCAGCAGCTTAAACGGGGTGGGGGAGACCCAGTACTTC. Its protein product is CASSLNGVGETQYF.

CDR3 in DNA: TGTGCCAGCTCTCCCACTGGGACAGCGCATGGCTACACCTTC. Translated: CASSPTGTAHGYTF. The rearrangement joins TRBV18 to TRBJ1-2; TRBD1 aligns across 7 bases. Germline V gene lookup returns CDR1 KGHSH and CDR2 LQKENI. The CDR3 is 14 residues long. Trimming took 6 bases from V and 6 from J; bases not matched to a gene: 10. The variable domain in full, with the rest retrieved from reference TRBV18 and TRBJ1-2, is NAGVMQNPRHLVRRRGQEARLRCSPMKGHSHVYWYRQLPEEGLKFMVYLQKENIIDESGMPKERFSAEFPKEGPSILRIQQVVRGDSAAYFCASSPTGTAHGYTFGSGTRLTVV.

The chain joins TRBV15 to TRBJ2-7; 9 nucleotides agree with TRBD1. The germline gives CDR1 LNHNV, CDR2 YYDKDF (reference sequence). The CDR3 sequence is 18 residues long. Germline trimming cut 0 bases from V and 5 bases from J; bases unmatched to any gene: 14. The CDR3 bases are TGTGCCACCAGCAGAGATCCTCATCTGACAGGGGGTGTCAACGAGCAGTACTTC. The encoded protein is CATSRDPHLTGGVNEQYF.

This chain links TRBV3-1 (or the pseudogene TRBV3-2) with TRBJ1-1; D is unclear. CDR1 LGHDT and CDR2 YNNKEL come from the germline V gene (reference sequence). The CDR3 totals 14 residues. V lost 5 bases to trimming and J lost 5 bases, with 15 bases between them. The CDR3 DNA sequence: TGTGCCAGCAGCTGGAGGACGGCGGGAACTGAAGCTTTCTTT. This codes for CASSWRTAGTEAFF.

The V call is TRBV6-2 or TRBV6-3, the J call TRBJ2-1; TRBD2 matches 14 bases. Germline V gene data show CDR1 as MNHEY and CDR2 as SVGEGT. V lost 6 bases and J lost 2; bases outside the gene matches: 12. CDR3 length: 19 amino acids. The CDR3 loop is CASSRTPGTSGRPYNEQFF. The CDR3 nucleotides read TGTGCCAGCAGCAGAACCCCCGGGACTAGCGGGAGACCCTACAATGAGCAGTTCTTC.

The chain uses TRBV9 and TRBJ2-2, with 8 bases aligning to TRBD1. Germline V lookup: CDR1 SGDLS, CDR2 YYNGEE. This CDR3 contains 16 residues. V dropped 0 bases and J dropped 0; count of bases not matched to a gene: 1. CDR3 region: CASSVGQGTNTGELFF. CDR3 nucleotide sequence: TGTGCCAGCAGCGTAGGACAGGGGACGAACACCGGGGAGCTGTTTTTT.

V gene TRBV25-1 combines with J gene TRBJ1-1; tentative D call: TRBD1 (5 bases). The CDR3 runs 16 residues. The ends were cut back, 7 bases at V and 1 base at J, with 19 bases in the middle. Germline loops: CDR1 MGHDK, CDR2 SYGVNS. In nucleotides, the CDR3 is TGTGCCAGCACTCCGGGGGGGGTTTTTGGGAACACTGAAGCTTTCTTT. Translating it yields CASTPGGVFGNTEAFF.